The clone carrying this T cell receptor beta chain was observed a handful of times. This sample stems from a study of CDR3 diversity in severe acne. In TCRdb, the PCR reads were re-called with MiXCR into one record per CDR3 protein. The data show about 85,000 distinct CDR3 sequences, with about 50% seen just once and roughly a tenth held by the top ten. Germline CDR1 is MNHNS and CDR2 is SASEGT. The CDR3 runs 12 residues. Deletions cut 5 bases from V and 5 bases from J, with 9 bases between. Input material: blood. This TCR derives from a male donor in good health, serving as a control. The rearrangement uses TRBV6-1 and TRBJ1-2; D gene unclear. The DNA of the CDR3 is TGTGCCAGCAGTCCGGAGCCTTATGGCTACACCTTC. It yields the protein CASSPEPYGYTF.